This T cell receptor beta chain was recovered during a study of blood T cell repertoires in COVID-19. Background on the study: Samples came from the United States, Italy and Spain, spanning acute and convalescent COVID-19. Nucleic acid was either cDNA or gDNA, and it came from T cells, B-cell-depleted T cells, or PBMCs.

Measured with immunoSEQ multiplex PCR; TCRdb has only the in-frame clones, and not every one. The table has around 310,000 clones, roughly 90% seen once. There are 19 residues in the CDR3. J was trimmed by 1 base and V by 0 bases; bases with no gene match: 14. CDR1 and CDR2 from the germline V gene are KGHSH and LQKENI. The chain has TRBV18 and TRBJ2-7; 8 bases map to TRBD2. What was sequenced was peripheral blood. The sequence was obtained from a woman between 45 and 65 years old with active or convalescent COVID-19. In DNA form, the CDR3 reads TGTGCCAGCTCACCACCCCTCGGTGCGTTAGCGGGACGATCCTACGAGCAGTACTTC. Encoded protein: CASSPPLGALAGRSYEQYF.